The 5 T cell receptor beta chains reported below all come from one sample, sequenced in a study of CD8+ T cells in alopecia areata. Extracted RNA was reverse transcribed into cDNA, the sequencing template. Here immunoSEQ multiplex PCR was the method, and the copy in TCRdb shows in-frame clones only, minus some. The sample has 200,000 or so clones, about 60% seen once. This specimen was CD4+ T cells sorted from blood, taken at week 0. The receptor source for this set is a human donor with alopecia areata.

This rearrangement joins TRBV11-2 to TRBJ2-1; D is perhaps TRBD2 (5 bases). CDR1 SGHAT and CDR2 FQNNGV come from the germline V gene. V was trimmed by 0 bases and J by 1 base, leaving 7 bases between them. The CDR3 has 15 amino acids. CDR3 bases: TGTGCCAGCAGCTTAGAACGGGGTTCCTACAATGAGCAGTTCTTC. It codes for CASSLERGSYNEQFF.

The sample holds one count of this clone. The V and J genes are TRBV14 and TRBJ1-1, with unresolved D. The CDR3 totals 15 residues. Germline loops: CDR1 SGHDN, CDR2 FVKESK. Trimming cost V 1 base and J 0 bases, with 9 bases left between them. The CDR3 bases are TGTGCCAGCAGCCAAGTGACCGTTATGAACACTGAAGCTTTCTTT. Amino acid sequence: CASSQVTVMNTEAFF.

This chain connects TRBV10-3 to TRBJ2-7; no firm D call. CDR1 and CDR2 (germline): ENHRY, SYGVKD. Trimming removed 3 bases from V and 0 bases from J, with 12 bases in between. The CDR3 runs to 15 residues. In nucleotides, the CDR3 is TGTGCCATCAGTGATCCGGGCCGGAGCTCCTACGAGCAGTACTTC. It encodes CAISDPGRSSYEQYF.

This clone was detected only a few times. The rearrangement joins TRBV29-1 to TRBJ1-1; TRBD1 matches 9 bases. Germline CDR1 reads SQVTM; CDR2 reads ANQGSEA. The ends lost 7 bases at V and 11 bases at J; junction bases unmatched: 17. This CDR3 region has 14 residues. The CDR3 is CSGLPGQGSLEAFF. For the CDR3, the DNA is TGCAGCGGCTTGCCGGGACAGGGAAGTCTTGAGGCTTTCTTT.

The chain links TRBV6-5 to TRBJ2-5, with D perhaps TRBD1 (6 bases). This CDR3 is 15 amino acids long. Germline loops: CDR1 MNHEY, CDR2 SVGAGI. Deletions cut 0 bases from V and 5 bases from J, with 13 bases between. The CDR3 DNA reads TGTGCCAGCAGTTACTCGAGGGGGTTACGTGAGACCCAGTACTTC. Translated: CASSYSRGLRETQYF.